This TCR beta chain was profiled in a study of T-cell reconstitution after alpha-beta-depleted transplantation in children (dated by TCRdb to the mid-2010s). In terms of the full investigation: The study quantitatively tracked T-cell immune reconstitution after TCRalphabeta/CD19-depleted allogeneic hematopoietic cell transplantation in children using TCR repertoire profiling.

Preparation of the library involved PCR. The instrument was an Illumina HiSeq 2500. To normalize quantification of the TCRbeta repertoire, the TCR libraries were built with molecular barcoding that relied on unique molecular identifiers. TCRdb redid the processing of the public reads, applying fastp at Q25 and MiXCR, and retained in-frame beta chains. Identical CDR3 protein sequences are pooled into one entry, listed with their most common genes and DNA. The sample yields nearly 550,000 distinct CDR3 sequences; around 16% were counted once. The ten most abundant clones make up more than 2.5% of the sample. This clonotype was counted only a few times. It lacks a known antigen. No much larger clone exists at a distance of one base, and base qualities are not known. V is cut back by 2 bases and J by 8 bases, with 20 bases in the junction unmatched. The CDR3 holds 18 amino acids from the cysteine to the phenylalanine. Only the CDR3 part of the read is kept: 54 bases, read in frame from the first base. Via the germline V gene (reference sequence), CDR1 is DFQATT and CDR2 SNEGSKA.

This sequence uses TRBV20-1 and TRBJ2-1, with TRBD2 identical over 8 junction bases. The sequence derives from a human donor who donated a stem cell graft to a child with acute lymphoblastic leukemia. Material: PBMCs from the stem cell graft donor, obtained from the stem cell graft. The nucleotides read TGCAGTGCTAGATTATACAGCGGGAGAAAAGGTTTTTCCTATGAGCAGTTCTTC. Its product reads: CSARLYSGRKGFSYEQFF.